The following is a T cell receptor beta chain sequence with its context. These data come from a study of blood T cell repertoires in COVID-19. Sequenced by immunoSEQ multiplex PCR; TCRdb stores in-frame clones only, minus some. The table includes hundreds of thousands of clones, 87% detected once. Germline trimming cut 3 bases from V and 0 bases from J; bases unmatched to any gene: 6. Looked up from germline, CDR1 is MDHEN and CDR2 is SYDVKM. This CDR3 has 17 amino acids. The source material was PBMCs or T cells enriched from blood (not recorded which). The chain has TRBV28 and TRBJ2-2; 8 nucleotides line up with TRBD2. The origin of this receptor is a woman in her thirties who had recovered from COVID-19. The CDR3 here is CASSFLGLASNTGELFF. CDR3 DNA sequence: TGTGCCAGCAGTTTCCTCGGACTAGCCTCGAACACCGGGGAGCTGTTTTTT.